This TCR beta chain stems from a study of blood T cell repertoires in COVID-19. About the research overall: The United States, Italy and Spain were the sources of the acute and convalescent COVID-19 samples. In each case, the material was cDNA or gDNA derived from T cells, B-cell-depleted T cells, or PBMCs.

The junction had 6 bases not matched to a gene; V was cut back by 5 bases and J by 7 bases. CDR1 LGHNT and CDR2 FRNRAP come from the germline V gene. The CDR3 contains 15 residues. Under the authors' procedure: The assay estimated nucleated cells by amplifying reference gene primers. Profiling relied on immunoSEQ multiplex PCR, and the TCRdb table lists in-frame clones only, not all of them. That table is the source of V, J and clone size, and D and trimming were worked out from the DNA. The repertoire holds 100,000 to 120,000 clones, with about 88% as singletons. The chain is built from TRBV12-5 and TRBJ2-2; 11 bases match TRBD1. Source material: peripheral blood. This sequence originates from a woman aged 50 to 65 with acute or convalescent COVID-19. CDR3 in amino acids: CASGLGTGGGGELFF. The CDR3 DNA sequence: TGTGCTAGTGGTCTGGGGACAGGGGGAGGCGGGGAGCTGTTTTTT.